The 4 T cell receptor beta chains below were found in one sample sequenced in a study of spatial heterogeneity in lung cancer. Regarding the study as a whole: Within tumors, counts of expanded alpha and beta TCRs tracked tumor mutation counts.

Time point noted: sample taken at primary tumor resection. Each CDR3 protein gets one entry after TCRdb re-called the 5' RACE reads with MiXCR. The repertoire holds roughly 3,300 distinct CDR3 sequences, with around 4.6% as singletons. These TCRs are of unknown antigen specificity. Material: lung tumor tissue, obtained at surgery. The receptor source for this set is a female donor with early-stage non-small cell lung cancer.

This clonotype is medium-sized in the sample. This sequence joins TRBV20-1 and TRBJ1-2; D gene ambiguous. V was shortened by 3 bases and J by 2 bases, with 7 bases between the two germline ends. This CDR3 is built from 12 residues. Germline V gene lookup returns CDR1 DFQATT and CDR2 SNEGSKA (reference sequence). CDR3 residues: CSASGRNYGYTF. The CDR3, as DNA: TGCAGTGCTAGTGGCAGAAACTATGGCTACACCTTC.

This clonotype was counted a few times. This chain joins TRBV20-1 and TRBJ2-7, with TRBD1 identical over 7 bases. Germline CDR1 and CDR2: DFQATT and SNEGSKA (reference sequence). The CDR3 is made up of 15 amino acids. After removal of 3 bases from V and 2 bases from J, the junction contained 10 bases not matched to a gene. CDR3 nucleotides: TGCAGTGCTAGGGCCTCGGGACAGTCAGCCTACGAGCAGTACGTC. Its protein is CSARASGQSAYEQYV.

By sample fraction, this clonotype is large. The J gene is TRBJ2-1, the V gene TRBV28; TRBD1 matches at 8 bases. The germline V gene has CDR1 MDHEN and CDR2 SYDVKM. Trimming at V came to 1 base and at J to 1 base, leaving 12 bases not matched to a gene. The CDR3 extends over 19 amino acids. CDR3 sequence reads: CASSLYAPGQGGSYNEQFF. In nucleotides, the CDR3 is TGTGCCAGCAGTTTATACGCCCCTGGACAGGGTGGGTCCTACAATGAGCAGTTCTTC.

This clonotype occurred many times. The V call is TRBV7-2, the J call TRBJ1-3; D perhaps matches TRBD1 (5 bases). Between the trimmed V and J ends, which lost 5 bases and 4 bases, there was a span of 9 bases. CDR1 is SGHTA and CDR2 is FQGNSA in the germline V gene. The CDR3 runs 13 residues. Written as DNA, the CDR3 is TGTGCCAGCAGCCCAGGGCTGGGAAACACCATATATTTT. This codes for CASSPGLGNTIYF.